The text below deals with one T cell receptor beta chain. What it binds is unknown. This CDR3 region has 15 residues. V was shortened by 5 bases and J by 9 bases, with 23 bases between the two germline ends. CDR1 is SEHNR and CDR2 is FQNEAQ in the germline V gene (reference sequence). TCRdb itself ran the reads through MiXCR, one entry per CDR3 protein. Among some 500,000 distinct CDR3 sequences listed, roughly a third were seen once. This sample stems from a study of T cell repertoires in cytomegalovirus infection. The source was cultured PBMCs, collected from culture after CMV antigen stimulation. The receptor was derived from a human donor in good health (CMV status not recorded). Some clones in this sample may be carry-over from other donors' samples. The chain uses TRBV7-9 and TRBJ2-7, with a weak D call TRBD1 (5 bases). DNA for the CDR3: TGTGCCAGCAGCGCAGGGTCTACCCTTAACGGTAGGCAGTACGTC. The encoded protein is CASSAGSTLNGRQYV.